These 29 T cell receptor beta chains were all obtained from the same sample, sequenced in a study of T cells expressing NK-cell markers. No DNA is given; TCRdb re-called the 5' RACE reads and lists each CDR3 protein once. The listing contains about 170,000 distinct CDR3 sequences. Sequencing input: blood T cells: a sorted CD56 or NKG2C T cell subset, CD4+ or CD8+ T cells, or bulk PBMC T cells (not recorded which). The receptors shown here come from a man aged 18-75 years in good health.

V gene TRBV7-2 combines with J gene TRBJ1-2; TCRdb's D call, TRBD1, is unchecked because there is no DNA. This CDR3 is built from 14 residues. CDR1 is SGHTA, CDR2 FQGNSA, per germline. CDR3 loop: CASRGPGHPHGYTF.

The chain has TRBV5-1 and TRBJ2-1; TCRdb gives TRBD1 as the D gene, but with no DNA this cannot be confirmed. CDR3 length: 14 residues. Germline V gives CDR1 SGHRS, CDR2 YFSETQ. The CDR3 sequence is CASSVDKEGNEQFF.

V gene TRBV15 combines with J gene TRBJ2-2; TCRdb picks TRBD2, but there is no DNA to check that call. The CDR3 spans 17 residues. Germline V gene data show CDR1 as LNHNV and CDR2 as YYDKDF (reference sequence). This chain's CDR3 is CATSRDRGGSRVGELFF.

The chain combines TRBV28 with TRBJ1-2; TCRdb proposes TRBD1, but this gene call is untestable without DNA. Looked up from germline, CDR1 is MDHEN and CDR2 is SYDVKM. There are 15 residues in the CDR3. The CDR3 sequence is CASSLTARVAYGYTF.

Here the CDR3 reads CASSFEVGANVLTF. This chain connects TRBV7-8 to TRBJ2-6. This CDR3 is 14 amino acids long. Germline V CDR1 and CDR2: SGHVS, FQNEAQ.

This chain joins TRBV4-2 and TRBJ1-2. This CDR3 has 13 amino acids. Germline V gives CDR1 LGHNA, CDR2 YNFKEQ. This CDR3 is CASSQGAVYGYTF.

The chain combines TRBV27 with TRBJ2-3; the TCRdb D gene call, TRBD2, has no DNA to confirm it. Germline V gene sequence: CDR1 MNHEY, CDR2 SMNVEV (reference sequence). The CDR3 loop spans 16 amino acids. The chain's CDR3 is CASSLVLAGDTDTQYF.

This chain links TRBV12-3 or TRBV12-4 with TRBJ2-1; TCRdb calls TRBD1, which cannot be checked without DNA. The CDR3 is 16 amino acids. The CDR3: CASKYGTMSSYNEQFF.

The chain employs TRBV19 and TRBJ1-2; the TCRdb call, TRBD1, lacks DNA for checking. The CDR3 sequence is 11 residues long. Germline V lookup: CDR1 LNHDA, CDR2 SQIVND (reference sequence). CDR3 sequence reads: CASKTGYGYTF.

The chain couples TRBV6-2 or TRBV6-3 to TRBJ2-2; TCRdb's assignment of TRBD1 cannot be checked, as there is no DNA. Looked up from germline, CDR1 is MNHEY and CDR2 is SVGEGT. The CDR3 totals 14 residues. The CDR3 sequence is CASSIGQDTGELFF.

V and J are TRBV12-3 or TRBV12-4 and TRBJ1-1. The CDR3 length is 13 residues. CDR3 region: CASTLLLGEGAFF.

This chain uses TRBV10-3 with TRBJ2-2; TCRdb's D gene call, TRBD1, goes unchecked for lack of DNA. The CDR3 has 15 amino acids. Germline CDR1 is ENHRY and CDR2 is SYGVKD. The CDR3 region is CAISGHRGSTGELFF.

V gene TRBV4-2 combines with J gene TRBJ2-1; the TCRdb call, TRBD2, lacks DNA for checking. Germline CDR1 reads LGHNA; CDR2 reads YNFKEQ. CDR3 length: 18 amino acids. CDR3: CASSHALLRVQFGDEQFF.

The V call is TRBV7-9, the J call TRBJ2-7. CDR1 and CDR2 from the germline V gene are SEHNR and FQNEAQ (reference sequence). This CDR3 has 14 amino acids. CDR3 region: CASSLGGTTYEQYF.

CDR3 amino acids: CASSLGTSGAYNEQFF. This chain joins TRBV7-9 and TRBJ2-1; the D call from TCRdb, TRBD2, cannot be confirmed without DNA. The germline gives CDR1 SEHNR, CDR2 FQNEAQ (reference sequence). The CDR3 extends over 16 amino acids.

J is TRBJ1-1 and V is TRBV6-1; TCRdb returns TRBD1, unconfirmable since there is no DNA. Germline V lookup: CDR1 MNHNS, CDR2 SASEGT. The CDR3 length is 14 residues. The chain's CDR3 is CASSVLTGNTEAFF.

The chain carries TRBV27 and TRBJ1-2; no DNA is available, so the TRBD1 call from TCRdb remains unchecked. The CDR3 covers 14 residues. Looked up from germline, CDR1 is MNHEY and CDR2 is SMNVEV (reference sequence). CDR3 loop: CASSPGTGAFGYTF.

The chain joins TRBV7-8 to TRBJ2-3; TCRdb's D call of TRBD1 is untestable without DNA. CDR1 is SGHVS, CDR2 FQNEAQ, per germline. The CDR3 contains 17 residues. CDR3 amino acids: CASSLVSTGTLGGTQYF.

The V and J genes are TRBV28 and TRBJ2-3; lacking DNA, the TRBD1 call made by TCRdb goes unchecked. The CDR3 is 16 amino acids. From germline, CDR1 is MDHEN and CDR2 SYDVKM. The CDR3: CASSLVTGRAADTQYF.

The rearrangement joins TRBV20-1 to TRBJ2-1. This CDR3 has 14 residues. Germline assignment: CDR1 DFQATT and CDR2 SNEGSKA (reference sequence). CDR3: CSARDLGTYNEQFF.

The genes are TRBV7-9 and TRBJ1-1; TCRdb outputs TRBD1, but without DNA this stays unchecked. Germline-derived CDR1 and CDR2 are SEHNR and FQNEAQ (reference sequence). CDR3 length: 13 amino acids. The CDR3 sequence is CASSSGTGAEAFF.

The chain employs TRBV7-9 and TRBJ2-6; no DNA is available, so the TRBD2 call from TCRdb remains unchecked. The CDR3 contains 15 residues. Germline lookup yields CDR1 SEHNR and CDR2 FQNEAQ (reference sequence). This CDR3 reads CASSFLQWTGLVLTF. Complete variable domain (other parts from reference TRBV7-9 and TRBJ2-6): DTGVSQNPRHKITKRGQNVTFRCDPISEHNRLYWYRQTLGQGPEFLTYFQNEAQLEKSRLLSDRFSAERPKGSFSTLEIQRTEQGDSAMYLCASSFLQWTGLVLTFGAGSRLTVL.

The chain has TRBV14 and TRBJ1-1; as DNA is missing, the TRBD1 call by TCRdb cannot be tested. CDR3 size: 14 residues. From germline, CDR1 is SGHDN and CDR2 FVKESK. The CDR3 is CASSHQNRGSEAFF.

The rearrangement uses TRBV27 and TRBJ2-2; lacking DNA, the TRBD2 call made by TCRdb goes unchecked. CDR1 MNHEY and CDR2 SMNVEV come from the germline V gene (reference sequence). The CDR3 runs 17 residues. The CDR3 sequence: CASSLVAGTPGTGELFF.

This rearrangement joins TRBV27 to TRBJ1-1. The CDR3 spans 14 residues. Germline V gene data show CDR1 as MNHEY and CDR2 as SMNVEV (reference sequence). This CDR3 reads CASSPRIDSTEAFF.

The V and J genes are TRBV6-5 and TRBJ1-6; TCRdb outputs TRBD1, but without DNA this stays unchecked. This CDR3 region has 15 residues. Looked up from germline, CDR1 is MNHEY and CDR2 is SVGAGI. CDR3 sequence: CASSYSTEPPSPLHF.

The CDR3 here is CASINLRGPPTDTQYF. The chain has TRBV7-8 and TRBJ2-3; without DNA, the TCRdb call of TRBD2 cannot be checked. The CDR3 consists of 16 residues. Germline V gives CDR1 SGHVS, CDR2 FQNEAQ.

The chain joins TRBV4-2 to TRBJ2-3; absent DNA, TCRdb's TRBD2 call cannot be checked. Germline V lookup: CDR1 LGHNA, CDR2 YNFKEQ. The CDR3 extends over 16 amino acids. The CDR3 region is CASSREAGVDTDTQYF.

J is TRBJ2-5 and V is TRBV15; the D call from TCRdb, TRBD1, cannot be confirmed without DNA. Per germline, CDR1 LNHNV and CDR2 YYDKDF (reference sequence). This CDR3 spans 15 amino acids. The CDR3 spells CATSRDWGQGETQYF.